These 26 T cell receptor beta chains share one sample of origin, sequenced in a study of shared clonotypes between healthy human individuals. Measured with immunoSEQ multiplex PCR; TCRdb has only the in-frame clones, and not every one. Among more than 550,000 clones listed, just under 75% were seen once. The specimen was memory CD4+ T cells sorted from blood. The subset was: CD45RA-negative fraction. The origin of the receptors is a woman younger than 45 in good health.

The chain couples TRBV5-5 to TRBJ2-7; the D gene is possibly TRBD1 (5 bases). The CDR3 is 13 amino acids. V shed 0 bases and J shed 6 bases, with 10 bases lying between them. The germline V gene encodes CDR1 SGHKS and CDR2 YYEKEE (reference sequence). The CDR3 DNA follows: TGTGCCAGCAGCTTGGTACAGGCCTCCGAGCAGTACTTC. Its protein product is CASSLVQASEQYF.

This clone has just one count. The gene calls are TRBV10-3 and TRBJ2-7, with 10 bases aligning to TRBD1. Germline V gene lookup returns CDR1 ENHRY and CDR2 SYGVKD. V lost 6 bases to trimming and J lost 1 base; unmatched junction nucleotides: 6. This CDR3 has 15 residues. The CDR3 region has the DNA TGTGCCATCAGCCACGCGGGACAGGGGTCCTACGAGCAGTACTTC. Translating gives CAISHAGQGSYEQYF.

This clone appeared once. The sample contains more than one DNA sequence encoding this CDR3. The genes are TRBV30 and TRBJ2-7; possibly TRBD2 for D (5 bases). Trimming removed 0 bases at V and 3 bases at J, with 6 bases between. Germline values: CDR1 GTSNPN, CDR2 SVGIG (reference sequence). CDR3 length: 12 residues. In nucleotides, the CDR3 is TGTGCCTGGAGTGTCGGAGGCTACGAGCAGTACTTC. Translating it yields CAWSVGGYEQYF. The variable domain in full, with the rest retrieved from reference TRBV30 and TRBJ2-7, is SQTIHQWPATLVQPVGSPLSLECTVEGTSNPNLYWYRQAAGRGLQLLFYSVGIGQISSEVPQNLSASRPQDRQFILSSKKLLLSDSGFYLCAWSVGGYEQYFGPGTRLTVT.

The J gene is TRBJ1-1, the V gene TRBV2; D remains unclear. Trimming removed 5 bases from V and 3 bases from J, with 13 bases in between. Germline V gene sequence: CDR1 SNHLY, CDR2 FYNNEI. This CDR3 contains 14 residues. The CDR3 protein is CASSLAPRDTEAFF. For the CDR3, the DNA is TGTGCCAGCAGTTTGGCCCCCCGAGACACTGAAGCTTTCTTT.

This chain joins TRBV6-5 and TRBJ1-1; no definite D call. V was trimmed by 0 bases and J by 8 bases, leaving 13 bases between them. CDR1 and CDR2 from the germline V gene are MNHEY and SVGAGI. The CDR3 has 14 residues. The CDR3 coding sequence is TGTGCCAGCAGTTACTCGATCTCCGCGGAAGAAGCTTTCTTT. Its translation: CASSYSISAEEAFF.

The chain joins TRBV11-3 to TRBJ2-7; 7 nucleotides align to TRBD2. Trimming cost V 2 bases and J 2 bases; bases outside gene matches: 6. Germline loops: CDR1 SGHNT, CDR2 YENEEA. This CDR3 contains 15 residues. CDR3 coding DNA: TGTGCCAGCAGCTTAACTAGCGACCCGACCTACGAGCAGTACTTC. Translation: CASSLTSDPTYEQYF.

The chain recombines TRBV28 with TRBJ1-4; D is uncertain. V was trimmed by 6 bases and J by 3 bases, leaving 8 bases between them. The CDR3 covers 13 residues. Germline V lookup: CDR1 MDHEN, CDR2 SYDVKM. The CDR3 DNA is TGTGCCAGCAGGTCGCAGTCTAATGAAAAACTGTTTTTT. Its translation: CASRSQSNEKLFF.

V and J are TRBV6-5 and TRBJ2-3; D is ambiguous. Germline-derived CDR1 and CDR2 are MNHEY and SVGAGI. Trimming shortened V by 2 bases and J by 1 base, and 10 bases separated the two germline ends. The CDR3 extends over 15 amino acids. The CDR3 bases are TGTGCCAGCAGTTACCTGGGCGGACGCACAGATACGCAGTATTTT. This gives the protein CASSYLGGRTDTQYF.

This clone was seen only a few times. This chain links TRBV20-1 with TRBJ2-3; D remains unclear. Trimming took 6 bases from V and 4 from J, leaving 8 bases between them. This CDR3 comprises 11 residues. Germline V lookup: CDR1 DFQATT, CDR2 SNEGSKA (reference sequence). This chain's CDR3 is CSAPQPDTQYF. The DNA of the CDR3 is TGCAGTGCACCTCAACCAGATACGCAGTATTTT.

The gene calls are TRBV5-6 and TRBJ2-5; TRBD2 matches at 12 bases. V gave up 4 bases and J gave up 0 bases; unmatched junction bases: 4. The CDR3 is made up of 16 amino acids. Germline CDR1 and CDR2: SGHDT and YYEEEE. Here the CDR3 reads CASSRTSGNNQETQYF. DNA for the CDR3: TGTGCCAGCAGCCGGACTAGCGGGAACAACCAAGAGACCCAGTACTTC.

The chain carries TRBV27 and TRBJ2-2; the D gene could be TRBD1 or TRBD2 (6 bases each). Looked up from germline, CDR1 is MNHEY and CDR2 is SMNVEV (reference sequence). This CDR3 is 17 amino acids long. The V end lost 4 bases, the J end lost 2 bases, and 17 bases lay between the germline ends. The CDR3, as DNA: TGTGCCAGCAGTTCGGGGGCCGGGTTGGGAAACACCGGGGAGCTGTTTTTT. Protein: CASSSGAGLGNTGELFF.

There are a few counts of this clone. J is TRBJ1-3 and V is TRBV10-3; D call uncertain. The CDR3 extends over 14 amino acids. V lost 6 bases and J 0 bases, leaving 9 bases between the germline ends. The germline CDR1 and CDR2 sequences are ENHRY and SYGVKD. As DNA, the CDR3 is TGTGCCATCAGGCCGGGTTTCTCTGGAAACACCATATATTTT. Translated, it gives CAIRPGFSGNTIYF.

This clone has a single count. The rearrangement uses TRBV27 and TRBJ2-3; 7 bases agree with TRBD2. From germline, CDR1 is MNHEY and CDR2 SMNVEV (reference sequence). There are 15 residues in the CDR3. The ends lost 2 bases at V and 2 bases at J; junction bases unmatched: 4. CDR3 sequence: CASSLMAGVTDTQYF. In nucleotides, the CDR3 is TGTGCCAGCAGTTTAATGGCGGGAGTCACAGATACGCAGTATTTT.

V usage is TRBV7-2 and J usage is TRBJ1-2; 7 bases are a match to TRBD1. Per the germline V gene, CDR1 is SGHTA and CDR2 is FQGNSA. There are 12 residues in the CDR3. V lost 3 bases and J lost 8; bases outside the gene matches: 3. The CDR3 region is CASSLEDRGYTF. CDR3 DNA: TGTGCCAGCAGCTTGGAGGACAGGGGCTACACCTTC. Using reference TRBV7-2 and TRBJ1-2 for the parts outside the CDR3, the full variable domain is GAGVSQSPSNKVTEKGKDVELRCDPISGHTALYWYRQSLGQGLEFLIYFQGNSAPDKSGLPSDRFSAERTGGSVSTLTIQRTQQEDSAVYLCASSLEDRGYTFGSGTRLTVV.

Concerning this clone itself: Other DNA sequences in this sample translate to the same CDR3. The V gene is TRBV29-1, the J gene TRBJ2-7, with D perhaps TRBD2 (6 bases). Per the germline V gene, CDR1 is SQVTM and CDR2 is ANQGSEA. V lost 4 bases to trimming and J lost 1 base, with 8 bases between them. The CDR3 covers 12 residues. The CDR3 region is CSVARDSYEQYF. The CDR3 DNA follows: TGCAGCGTTGCGCGGGATTCCTACGAGCAGTACTTC.

The chain recombines TRBV6-1 with TRBJ2-3; 7 nucleotides line up with TRBD2. CDR1 and CDR2 (germline): MNHNS, SASEGT. The junction had 8 bases not matched to a gene; V was cut back by 8 bases and J by 6 bases. The CDR3 consists of 13 residues. The CDR3 protein is CASLKREVDTQYF. CDR3 nucleotide sequence: TGTGCCAGCTTAAAACGGGAGGTGGATACGCAGTATTTT.

Concerning this clone itself: This same CDR3 is encoded by further DNA sequences in the sample. The chain recombines TRBV28 with TRBJ2-6; tentatively, D is TRBD1 or TRBD2 (5 bases each). The CDR3 has 15 residues. Germline V gene data show CDR1 as MDHEN and CDR2 as SYDVKM. Trimming took 3 bases from V and 4 from J, leaving 10 bases between them. This CDR3 is CASSLAGTGANVLTF. In DNA, the CDR3 is TGTGCCAGCAGTTTGGCTGGGACGGGGGCCAACGTCCTGACTTTC.

The rearrangement links TRBV10-3 to TRBJ2-3; TRBD2 matches 11 bases. The germline CDR1 and CDR2 sequences are ENHRY and SYGVKD. V lost 2 bases, J lost 3 bases, and 4 bases stayed unmatched. The CDR3 has 16 residues. The CDR3 region is CAISELWTSGTDTQYF. The CDR3 DNA reads TGTGCCATCAGTGAGCTTTGGACTAGCGGGACAGATACGCAGTATTTT.

This clone was counted only a few times. CDR3 nucleotides: TGTGCCTGGACCCCATGCAGCCAGCATTTT. It translates to CAWTPCSQHF. The chain couples TRBV30 to TRBJ1-5; D remains unclear. V was clipped by 4 bases and J by 12 bases, with 10 bases between them. The CDR3 covers 10 residues. Looked up from germline, CDR1 is GTSNPN and CDR2 is SVGIG (reference sequence). Full variable domain (missing parts from reference TRBV30 and TRBJ1-5): SQTIHQWPATLVQPVGSPLSLECTVEGTSNPNLYWYRQAAGRGLQLLFYSVGIGQISSEVPQNLSASRPQDRQFILSSKKLLLSDSGFYLCAWTPCSQHFGDGTRLSIL.

This clone has a single count. The chain joins TRBV14 to TRBJ1-3; D ambiguous. Germline CDR1 SGHDN, CDR2 FVKESK. Trimming cost V 2 bases and J 0 bases, with 14 bases left between them. The CDR3 loop spans 17 amino acids. The CDR3, as DNA: TGTGCCAGCAGCCAATTCCCACAGTCCTACTCTGGAAACACCATATATTTT. Protein: CASSQFPQSYSGNTIYF.

This clone was recorded once. The sample carries other DNA sequences with the same CDR3. The rearrangement joins TRBV5-1 to TRBJ2-5; D gene ambiguous. The CDR3 has 13 residues. Germline values: CDR1 SGHRS, CDR2 YFSETQ. V gave up 0 bases and J gave up 3 bases, with 6 bases separating them. Here the CDR3 reads CASSLVPEETQYF. The CDR3 coding sequence is TGCGCCAGCAGCTTGGTACCAGAAGAGACCCAGTACTTC.

The rearrangement links TRBV11-2 to TRBJ2-7; D may correspond to TRBD1 or TRBD2 (5 bases each). The CDR3 spans 12 residues. V was clipped by 5 bases and J by 8 bases, with 13 bases between them. Germline V lookup: CDR1 SGHAT, CDR2 FQNNGV. The CDR3 DNA is TGTGCCAGCAGCCGCACTGGGACCCAGCAGTACTTC. Protein: CASSRTGTQQYF.

The chain uses TRBV5-1 and TRBJ2-4, with TRBD1 matching 7 bases. Germline CDR1 SGHRS, CDR2 YFSETQ. The V segment lost 4 bases and the J segment 3 bases; nucleotides outside the gene matches: 10. The CDR3 is 16 residues long. This CDR3 reads CASSPTTGLGKNIQYF. For the CDR3, the DNA is TGCGCCAGCAGCCCCACGACAGGGTTGGGCAAAAACATTCAGTACTTC.

A few counts support this clone. The V gene is TRBV29-1, the J gene TRBJ1-2; D unclear. The CDR3 covers 14 residues. Germline CDR1 and CDR2: SQVTM and ANQGSEA. Deletions cut 3 bases from V and 1 base from J, with 12 bases between. As DNA, the CDR3 is TGCAGCGTTGAGAGGGCAGAGCTTAACTATGGCTACACCTTC. Encoded protein: CSVERAELNYGYTF. The complete variable domain, with remaining parts taken from reference TRBV29-1 and TRBJ1-2, reads SAVISQKPSRDICQRGTSLTIQCQVDSQVTMMFWYRQQPGQSLTLIATANQGSEATYESGFVIDKFPISRPNLTFSTLTVSNMSPEDSSIYLCSVERAELNYGYTFGSGTRLTVV.

CDR3: CATSRIGQDNLLREKLFF. The CDR3 DNA sequence: TGTGCCACCAGCAGAATAGGACAGGATAACCTCCTGCGTGAAAAACTGTTTTTT. The chain joins TRBV15 to TRBJ1-4, with 7 nucleotides matching TRBD1. From germline, CDR1 is LNHNV and CDR2 YYDKDF (reference sequence). CDR3 size: 18 residues. The ends lost 2 bases at V and 7 bases at J; junction bases unmatched: 16.

The chain joins TRBV14 to TRBJ2-5; D possibly corresponds to TRBD2 (6 bases). Trimming shortened V by 1 base and J by 2 bases, and 8 bases separated the two germline ends. The CDR3 is 14 residues long. The germline V gene has CDR1 SGHDN and CDR2 FVKESK. CDR3 coding DNA: TGTGCCAGCAGCCAAGTGGGAGGTCAAGAGACCCAGTACTTC. It specifies CASSQVGGQETQYF.